In this sample, the clone carrying this T cell receptor beta chain turned up many times. J gave up 9 bases and V 4 bases, and 21 bases lay outside the gene matches. The CDR3 totals 17 residues. CDR1 is SGHAT, CDR2 FQNNGV, per germline. The sample originates from a study of T cells in Graves' hyperthyroidism and ophthalmopathy. Authors of the study amplified TCR beta CDR3 regions from RNA transcripts. The primer set for the first-round RT-PCR of the TCR CDR3 was HTBI. TCRdb passed the multiplex PCR reads through MiXCR, listing each CDR3 protein once. The sample holds a few hundred thousand distinct CDR3 sequences, approximately 15% seen once.

This clonotype was obtained from a woman in her 30s with Graves' hyperthyroidism. What was sequenced was blood. The chain combines TRBV11-2 with TRBJ2-7; 7 nucleotides line up with TRBD2. The CDR3 is CASSSDLAAGLSSWQYF. In nucleotides, the CDR3 is TGTGCCAGCAGCTCCGACCTTGCAGCGGGACTGTCCTCGTGGCAGTACTTC.